This entry features one T cell receptor beta chain sequence. Antigen unknown. CDR1 and CDR2 from the germline V gene are KGHSH and LQKENI. V was shortened by 0 bases and J by 5 bases, with 13 bases between the two germline ends. CDR3 size: 15 residues. Before the COVID-19 pandemic, during about 2011-2019, CD4+ T cells were taken from unexposed donors. Isolation of CD4+ T cells took place after about 10 days in culture. This entry comes from a study of CD4 T cells in relation to SARS-CoV-2 and coronaviruses. Study context: Controls used an HIV-1 Nef peptide pool or no peptide.

The assay was immunoSEQ multiplex PCR, and TCRdb's table has in-frame clones only and misses some. The table lists about 29,000 clones, around 84% of them singletons. The specimen was CD4+ T cells from PBMCs, cultured in vitro. This receptor was identified in a human donor in good health. V and J are TRBV18 and TRBJ1-2, with D tentatively TRBD1 (5 bases). The CDR3 DNA follows: TGTGCCAGCTCACCACCGGCAGGGTGGGGATATGGCTACACCTTC. Its translation: CASSPPAGWGYGYTF.